This entry lists 12 T cell receptor beta chains sequenced from one sample in a study of blood T cell repertoires in COVID-19 (dated by TCRdb to the early 2020s). Receptor libraries were prepared by the immunoSEQ multiplex PCR assay. This immuneACCESS table, as held by TCRdb, lists in-frame sequences with V and J called but not all clones. Of the missing ones, under half trace to an unresolved V gene in checked studies; the others have no known cause. The sample includes about 300,000 clones, with approximately 88% observed a single time. The top ten hold about 1.8% of the sample. The sample consisted of PBMCs or T cells enriched from blood (not recorded which). The receptors stem from a middle-aged woman who had recovered from COVID-19.

This chain joins TRBV11-2 and TRBJ1-5, with no clear D. This CDR3 spans 17 amino acids. V lost 1 base and J 0 bases, leaving 13 bases between the germline ends. Germline CDR1 reads SGHAT; CDR2 reads FQNNGV. CDR3 amino acids: CASSLATAGYSNQPQHF. In nucleotides, the CDR3 is TGTGCCAGCAGCTTAGCCACGGCGGGGTATAGCAATCAGCCCCAGCATTTT.

This chain links TRBV7-9 with TRBJ2-7, with 7 bases fitting TRBD1. The CDR3 loop spans 13 amino acids. The germline CDR1 and CDR2 sequences are SEHNR and FQNEAQ (reference sequence). V shed 5 bases and J 4 bases; nucleotides not matched to a gene: 5. The CDR3 DNA sequence: TGTGCCAGCAGCGCGAAGACAGGGTACGAGCAGTACTTC. This sequence encodes CASSAKTGYEQYF.

This chain connects TRBV5-6 to TRBJ1-6, with a weak D call TRBD1 (5 bases). The CDR3 extends over 15 amino acids. Germline assignment: CDR1 SGHDT and CDR2 YYEEEE. V was clipped by 3 bases and J by 3 bases, with 10 bases between them. The CDR3 DNA sequence: TGTGCCAGCAGCTCTAGACAGAACTATAATTCACCCCTCCACTTT. It translates to CASSSRQNYNSPLHF.

This clone was picked up a small number of times. V gene TRBV11-1 combines with J gene TRBJ2-2; TRBD1 matches 11 bases. The CDR3 extends over 14 amino acids. The ends lost 7 bases at V and 9 bases at J; junction bases unmatched: 7. Germline-derived CDR1 and CDR2 are SGHAT and FQDESV (reference sequence). CDR3 in amino acids: CASTRTGGIRELFF. CDR3 coding DNA: TGTGCCAGCACCAGGACAGGGGGCATCAGGGAGCTGTTTTTT.

This chain links TRBV2 with TRBJ1-2, with 7 positions matching TRBD1. Germline V gene lookup returns CDR1 SNHLY and CDR2 FYNNEI. Unmatched junction bases numbered 20, after V lost 11 bases and J lost 8 bases. This CDR3 contains 15 residues. The CDR3 DNA reads as TGTGCCCAGCAAGGATGGGTTACAGGGGCCGACGGCTACACCTTC. This codes for CAQQGWVTGADGYTF.

The chain recombines TRBV11-2 with TRBJ1-1; TRBD1 matches 8 bases. The V segment lost 5 bases and the J segment 4 bases; nucleotides outside the gene matches: 6. The CDR3 is 14 amino acids. Germline assignment: CDR1 SGHAT and CDR2 FQNNGV. CDR3: CASSRGQGGTEAFF. CDR3 DNA sequence: TGTGCCAGCAGCCGAGGACAGGGCGGCACTGAAGCTTTCTTT.

The chain combines TRBV7-2 with TRBJ1-1; the match to TRBD1 covers 7 bases. J was trimmed by 1 base and V by 1 base; bases with no gene match: 3. The CDR3 loop spans 15 amino acids. Germline CDR1 and CDR2: SGHTA and FQGNSA. The CDR3 bases are TGTGCCAGCAGCTTAGAGGACAGGTCGAACACTGAAGCTTTCTTT. Its translation: CASSLEDRSNTEAFF.

The chain uses TRBV5-1 and TRBJ2-1; no reliable D call. The CDR3 spans 14 residues. Germline V gene data show CDR1 as SGHRS and CDR2 as YFSETQ. The V gene lost 0 bases and the J gene lost 5 bases, with 9 bases spanning the gap. In DNA form, the CDR3 reads TGCGCCAGCAGCTTGGCGTCAGAGGACAATGAGCAGTTCTTC. It specifies CASSLASEDNEQFF. The whole variable domain, filled in from reference TRBV5-1 and TRBJ2-1, reads KAGVTQTPRYLIKTRGQQVTLSCSPISGHRSVSWYQQTPGQGLQFLFEYFSETQRNKGNFPGRFSGRQFSNSRSEMNVSTLELGDSALYLCASSLASEDNEQFFGPGTRLTVL.

This clone has a single count. The chain links TRBV6-4 to TRBJ2-3; D gene uncertain. This CDR3 has 13 residues. CDR1 and CDR2 (germline): MRHNA, SNTAGT. The V gene lost 2 bases and the J gene lost 4 bases, with 7 bases spanning the gap. In DNA form, the CDR3 reads TGTGCCAGCAGTGACCAGTCTTCAGATACGCAGTATTTT. Protein sequence: CASSDQSSDTQYF.

V is TRBV4-1 and J is TRBJ2-1; TRBD2 matches at 7 bases. CDR1 is MGHRA and CDR2 is YSYEKL in the germline V gene. The CDR3 spans 17 residues. The V and J ends lost 1 base and 7 bases, in that order; junction bases with no gene match: 13. CDR3 in amino acids: CASSQGPPGGGGNEQFF. The CDR3 DNA follows: TGCGCCAGCAGCCAAGGACCCCCTGGCGGGGGAGGGAATGAGCAGTTCTTC.

CDR3 sequence: CSAAPGRFF. The CDR3 coding sequence is TGCAGTGCTGCGCCAGGGCGGTTCTTC. The V and J genes are TRBV20-1 and TRBJ2-1, with a weak D call TRBD1 (5 bases). V was cut by 5 bases and J by 15 bases, with 11 bases left in between. Germline-derived CDR1 and CDR2 are DFQATT and SNEGSKA (reference sequence). The CDR3 covers 9 residues.

The gene calls are TRBV5-4 and TRBJ2-5; a possible D gene is TRBD2 (6 bases). Germline V CDR1 and CDR2: SGHNT, YYREEE (reference sequence). The CDR3 spans 13 residues. Deletions cut 0 bases from V and 5 bases from J, with 8 bases between. CDR3 residues: CASSLVGGETQYF. CDR3 coding DNA: TGTGCCAGCAGCTTGGTTGGGGGGGAGACCCAGTACTTC.